This TCR beta chain originates from a study of blood T cell repertoires in COVID-19 (TCRdb year 2020). For the study in its entirety: Samples covering the acute and convalescent phases of COVID-19 were provided by collaborators in the United States, Italy and Spain. The prospective study material was composed of cDNA or gDNA derived from T cells, B-cell-depleted T cells, or PBMCs. Subjects who had been exposed to COVID-19, were actively infected with it, or had recovered from it provided the deeply sampled blood TCRbeta repertoires that made up the dataset. A freely available public database, intended as a resource for researchers studying the immune response to SARS-CoV-2, is where the repertoires were released. The samples were drawn from the first 160 participants of the ongoing ImmuneRACE study and from some 1,300 subjects provided by 6 global collaborators. The sample metadata nearly always contained a de-identified subject ID, COVID-19 status, age in years and sex. Where available, HLA class I and class II types were obtained from metadata supplied by the sample provider rather than from assay-based typing. Points the paper makes about the study in general: The quantity of clinical and demographic metadata differed by source and by participant and was supplied without curation.

V is reduced by 0 bases and J by 5 bases, leaving a spacing of 23 bases between them. The CDR3 holds 20 amino acids from the cysteine to the phenylalanine. Of the read, only the CDR3 DNA is kept; its 60 bases are in frame from base 1. According to the germline V gene (reference sequence), CDR1 reads LNHDA and CDR2 reads SQIVND. On this clone: It lacks a known antigen. The input lacks base qualities; no much larger clone sits a single base away.

TCRbeta CDR3 regions were amplified from genomic DNA using the immunoSEQ Assay, a bias-controlled multiplex PCR. The study's own analysis went as follows. The number of nucleated cells in each sample was estimated by amplification of reference gene primers within the assay. To quantify the absolute abundance of each unique TCRbeta CDR3 rearrangement, sequence reads were collapsed and filtered. Productive Simpson clonality was computed per sample as the square root of Simpson's diversity index over productive rearrangements. TCRdb stores this immuneACCESS table with in-frame sequences only. Part of the clones is absent; in the studies checked, under half of the shortfall reflects unresolved V genes, and no reason is known for the rest. V and J calls and clone size come straight from that table; D and trimming were deduced from the DNA. For this sample there are 110,000 or so clones; around 89% appear just once. 4.6% of the sample rests with the top ten.

Each collaborating institution followed its own protocols to collect whole blood in K2EDTA tubes. For TCRbeta analysis, collaborator samples were shipped as frozen whole blood, as isolated PBMCs, or as DNA extracted from either sample type. This TCR was sampled from a woman in her 50s with acute or convalescent COVID-19. Recombination linked TRBV19 to TRBJ1-6; 5 matching bases give a weak D call of TRBD1. The sequenced material came from peripheral blood. The DNA is as follows: TGTGCCAGTAGTATAGACAGGACGCGTCGGGGGAGTTCGAATAATTCACCCCTCCACTTT. The resulting protein is CASSIDRTRRGSSNNSPLHF. With the rest looked up from the reference TRBV19 and TRBJ1-6 genes rather than sequenced, the full variable domain is DGGITQSPKYLFRKEGQNVTLSCEQNLNHDAMYWYRQDPGQGLRLIYYSQIVNDFQKGDIAEGYSVSREKKESFPLTVTSAQKNPTAFYLCASSIDRTRRGSSNNSPLHFGNGTRLTVT.